One T cell receptor (beta chain) is described in this entry. The entry originates in a study of blood T cell repertoires in COVID-19. The length of the CDR3 is 15 residues. Sequencing used immunoSEQ multiplex PCR; TCRdb keeps in-frame clones, though not all of them. Of 250,000 to 350,000 clones in the sample, 75% to 90% are singletons; the top ten hold over 2%. What was sequenced was peripheral blood. This chain connects TRBV21-1 to TRBJ2-1; no check of the table's D call, TRBD2, against the DNA was made. TRBV21-1 is noted as a pseudogene. The TCR sequence derives from a woman in her twenties or thirties who had recovered from COVID-19. For the CDR3, the DNA is TGTGCCAGCGGTAGCGGGAGGCATTTACACAATGAGCAGTTCTTC. Translation: CASGSGRHLHNEQFF.